A single sample gave rise to the 18 T cell receptor beta chains below, sequenced in a study of blood T cell repertoires in COVID-19. The repertoire was sequenced with immunoSEQ multiplex PCR; TCRdb's copy has only in-frame clones and lacks some. The table records under 300,000 clones, roughly 84% of them present only once. Sequenced input: peripheral blood. The receptor source for this set is a human donor with COVID-19, enrolled during active disease. The donor label of this sample is uncertain.

The genes are TRBV7-9 and TRBJ2-7; a weak D match, TRBD1 (5 bases). V was cut by 1 base and J by 7 bases, with 14 bases left in between. Germline-derived CDR1 and CDR2 are SEHNR and FQNEAQ (reference sequence). The CDR3 is 14 amino acids. The CDR3 spells CASSLGAGAREQYF. CDR3 DNA: TGTGCCAGCAGCTTAGGGGCTGGGGCCCGGGAGCAGTACTTC.

V usage is TRBV5-4 and J usage is TRBJ1-1; 7 bases fit TRBD1. CDR1 and CDR2 (germline): SGHNT, YYREEE (reference sequence). V lost 4 bases and J lost 0; bases outside the gene matches: 6. This CDR3 has 15 residues. CDR3 sequence: CASSPRQGMNTEAFF. CDR3 in DNA: TGTGCCAGCAGCCCGAGACAGGGTATGAACACTGAAGCTTTCTTT.

V usage is TRBV7-2 and J usage is TRBJ2-5, with D tentatively TRBD2 (5 bases). This CDR3 has 14 amino acids. V shed 2 bases and J shed 4 bases, with 11 bases lying between them. Per germline, CDR1 SGHTA and CDR2 FQGNSA. The DNA of the CDR3 is TGTGCCAGCAGCTTACGGCGGAGCGGAGAGACCCAGTACTTC. Translating it yields CASSLRRSGETQYF.

Many counts were recorded for this clone. The J gene is TRBJ1-1, the V gene TRBV30, with 7 bases aligning to TRBD1. CDR1 is GTSNPN, CDR2 SVGIG, per germline (reference sequence). The ends lost 3 bases at V and 3 bases at J; junction bases unmatched: 7. This CDR3 contains 14 residues. The CDR3: CAWRDIGTDTEAFF. The CDR3 DNA reads TGTGCCTGGAGGGACATAGGGACAGACACTGAAGCTTTCTTT. The whole variable domain, filled in from reference TRBV30 and TRBJ1-1, reads SQTIHQWPATLVQPVGSPLSLECTVEGTSNPNLYWYRQAAGRGLQLLFYSVGIGQISSEVPQNLSASRPQDRQFILSSKKLLLSDSGFYLCAWRDIGTDTEAFFGQGTRLTVV.

The rearrangement links TRBV7-3 to TRBJ2-3, with TRBD2 matching 13 bases. Germline V lookup: CDR1 SGHTA, CDR2 FQGTGA. Trimming cost V 4 bases and J 4 bases; bases outside gene matches: 5. This CDR3 has 16 amino acids. This CDR3 reads CASSSGLAGVADTQYF. The CDR3 nucleotides are TGTGCCAGCAGCTCCGGACTAGCGGGAGTGGCAGATACGCAGTATTTT.

The genes are TRBV27 and TRBJ1-6; unclear D gene. V dropped 4 bases and J dropped 2 bases, with 12 bases sitting between them. This CDR3 has 16 residues. The germline gives CDR1 MNHEY, CDR2 SMNVEV (reference sequence). DNA of the CDR3: TGTGCCAGCAGTTCAGAACCTGTACCCTATAATTCACCCCTCCACTTT. The encoded protein is CASSSEPVPYNSPLHF.

This chain joins TRBV4-1 and TRBJ2-3; perhaps TRBD2 as D (6 bases). V was cut by 1 base and J by 2 bases, with 19 bases left in between. CDR1 and CDR2 (germline): MGHRA, YSYEKL. This CDR3 spans 18 amino acids. The CDR3, as DNA: TGCGCCAGCAGCCAAGGGGACGCTCTAGCGTGGGTCACAGATACGCAGTATTTT. This gives the protein CASSQGDALAWVTDTQYF.

V is TRBV28 and J is TRBJ2-7, with 8 bases fitting TRBD1. After removal of 6 bases from V and 6 bases from J, the junction contained 10 bases not matched to a gene. This CDR3 comprises 14 residues. Germline-derived CDR1 and CDR2 are MDHEN and SYDVKM. This chain's CDR3 is CASRKNRGDAEQYF. The CDR3 coding sequence is TGTGCCAGCAGAAAAAACAGGGGGGACGCCGAGCAGTACTTC.

CDR3 sequence reads: CASSLTGGSGNTIYF. For the CDR3, the DNA is TGTGCCAGCAGCTTGACGGGAGGGTCTGGAAACACCATATATTTT. This sequence joins TRBV6-5 and TRBJ1-3, with unresolved D. Germline loops: CDR1 MNHEY, CDR2 SVGAGI. V was cut by 6 bases and J by 1 base, with 13 bases left in between. The CDR3 covers 15 residues.

The chain combines TRBV12-3 or TRBV12-4 with TRBJ1-5, with D unclear. Trimming removed 3 bases at V and 4 bases at J, with 7 bases between. This CDR3 is 13 amino acids long. The CDR3 nucleotides are TGTGCCAGCAGTTTGGCGGGTAATCAGCCCCAGCATTTT. It specifies CASSLAGNQPQHF.

The V call is TRBV29-1, the J call TRBJ2-2, with a tentative D call TRBD1 (5 bases). CDR1 and CDR2 (germline): SQVTM, ANQGSEA. CDR3 length equals 13 residues. The germline V and J ends were trimmed by 3 bases and 5 bases, with 10 bases remaining between them. The CDR3 DNA reads as TGCAGCGTTGAGAGTAGGGGTACCGGGGAGCTGTTTTTT. Translating it yields CSVESRGTGELFF.

This clone has only one observation. V and J are TRBV3-1 (or the pseudogene TRBV3-2) and TRBJ1-3, with TRBD1 identical over 7 bases. V lost 0 bases to trimming and J lost 4 bases; unmatched junction nucleotides: 3. The CDR3 covers 15 residues. CDR1 and CDR2 from the germline V gene are LGHDT and YNNKEL (reference sequence). This CDR3 reads CASSQDVDRGNTIYF. The CDR3 coding sequence is TGTGCCAGCAGCCAAGATGTGGACAGGGGAAACACCATATATTTT.

This clone was observed once. The J gene is TRBJ2-7, the V gene TRBV5-3; 8 positions agree with TRBD2. TRBV5-3 is filed as an ORF, its function uncertain. This CDR3 comprises 17 residues. The V and J ends lost 4 bases and 4 bases, in that order; junction bases with no gene match: 16. This chain's CDR3 is CARSPGGGLAGHYEQYF. The CDR3 DNA sequence: TGTGCCAGAAGCCCGGGGGGAGGCCTAGCGGGCCATTACGAGCAGTACTTC.

V usage is TRBV28 and J usage is TRBJ1-2; TRBD1 aligns across 8 bases. V gave up 8 bases and J gave up 4 bases; unmatched junction bases: 9. The CDR3 is made up of 14 amino acids. Germline V gene sequence: CDR1 MDHEN, CDR2 SYDVKM. The CDR3 nucleotides read TGTGCCAGCGTTAAGCAGGGGGCCCCCTATGGCTACACCTTC. Its protein product is CASVKQGAPYGYTF.

This clone was recorded once. The rearrangement uses TRBV5-6 and TRBJ1-4; the match to TRBD1 covers 8 bases. V lost 0 bases, J lost 7 bases, and 5 bases stayed unmatched. The CDR3 is 15 residues long. Germline values: CDR1 SGHDT, CDR2 YYEEEE. In DNA form, the CDR3 reads TGTGCCAGCAGCTTGGCTCAGGGGGCGGGTGAAAAACTGTTTTTT. This encodes CASSLAQGAGEKLFF.

V and J are TRBV11-2 and TRBJ2-2; TRBD2 agrees at 7 bases. The germline CDR1 and CDR2 sequences are SGHAT and FQNNGV. The CDR3 covers 16 residues. V gave up 2 bases and J gave up 7 bases; unmatched junction bases: 10. CDR3 DNA: TGTGCCAGCAGCTTAAGCGAAGGACTAGGCGGCGGGGAGCTGTTTTTT. Translated: CASSLSEGLGGGELFF.

The rearrangement uses TRBV9 and TRBJ2-3; a weak D match, TRBD2 (5 bases). The CDR3 has 15 residues. Trimming removed 4 bases from V and 0 bases from J, with 12 bases in between. Germline CDR1 and CDR2: SGDLS and YYNGEE. CDR3 in amino acids: CASSLGGGSTDTQYF. The CDR3 DNA follows: TGTGCCAGCAGCCTAGGTGGCGGGAGCACAGATACGCAGTATTTT.

The chain uses TRBV5-6 and TRBJ1-2; D not resolved. Trimming took off 4 bases at V and 1 base at J, with 8 bases between the two ends. Germline V lookup: CDR1 SGHDT, CDR2 YYEEEE. This CDR3 contains 13 residues. The CDR3 DNA sequence: TGTGCCAGCAGCGGCGACTTTAACTATGGCTACACCTTC. Translating gives CASSGDFNYGYTF.